The present entry profiles one T cell receptor beta chain with its context. Its antigen remains unidentified. The source of the sample is a study of monozygotic twins with inflammatory bowel disease. Study-wide results and caveats: Healthy co-twins showed greater TCRbeta diversity (inverse Simpson) than IBD patients. No discrimination was achieved between different T cell subtypes.

Investigators extracted total RNA from whole blood and did not sort T cells. Germline-derived CDR1 and CDR2 are KGHDR and SFDVKD. This CDR3 has 12 residues. Addition of UMIs with a 6-nucleotide sample barcode was achieved by template switching. Each CDR3 protein gets one entry in TCRdb, which reprocessed the 5' RACE reads and gives no DNA. The sample table includes some 440,000 distinct CDR3 sequences. This clonotype originated in a human donor with ulcerative colitis or Crohn's disease, or a healthy co-twin of an affected twin (not recorded which). This chain links TRBV24-1 with TRBJ2-7; lacking DNA, the TRBD1 call made by TCRdb goes unchecked. The sequencing sample was made of blood. The CDR3 protein is CATSGDRNEQYF.